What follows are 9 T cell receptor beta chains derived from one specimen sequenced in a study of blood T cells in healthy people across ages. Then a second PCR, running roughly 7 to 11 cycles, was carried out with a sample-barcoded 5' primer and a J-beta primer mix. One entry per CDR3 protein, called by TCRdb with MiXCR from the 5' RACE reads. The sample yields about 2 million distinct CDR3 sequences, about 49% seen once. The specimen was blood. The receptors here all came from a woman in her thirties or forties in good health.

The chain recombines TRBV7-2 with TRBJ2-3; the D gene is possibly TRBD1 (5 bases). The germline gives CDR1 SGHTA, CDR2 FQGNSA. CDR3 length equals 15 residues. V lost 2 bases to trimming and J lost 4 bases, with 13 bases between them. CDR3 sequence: CASSLRGSYADTQYF. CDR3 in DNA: TGTGCCAGCAGCTTAAGGGGCTCCTACGCAGATACGCAGTATTTT.

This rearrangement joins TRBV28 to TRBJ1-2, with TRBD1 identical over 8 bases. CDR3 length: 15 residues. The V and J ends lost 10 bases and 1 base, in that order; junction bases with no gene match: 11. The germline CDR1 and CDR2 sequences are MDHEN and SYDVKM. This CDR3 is CATRGTGGLNYGYTF. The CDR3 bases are TGTGCCACCAGGGGAACAGGGGGTCTTAACTATGGCTACACCTTC.

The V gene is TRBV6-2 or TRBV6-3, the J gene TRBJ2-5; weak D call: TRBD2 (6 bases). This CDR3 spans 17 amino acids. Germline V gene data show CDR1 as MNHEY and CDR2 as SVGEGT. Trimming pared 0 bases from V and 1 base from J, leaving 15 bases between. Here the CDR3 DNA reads TGTGCCAGCAGTTACTCGGGAACTAGCTACTTCCAAGAGACCCAGTACTTC. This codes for CASSYSGTSYFQETQYF.

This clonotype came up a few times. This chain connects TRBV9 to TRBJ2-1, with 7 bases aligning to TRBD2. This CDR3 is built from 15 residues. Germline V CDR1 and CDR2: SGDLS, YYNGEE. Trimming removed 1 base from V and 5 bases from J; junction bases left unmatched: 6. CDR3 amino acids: CASSVRLADHNEQFF. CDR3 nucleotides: TGTGCCAGCAGCGTAAGGCTAGCGGACCACAATGAGCAGTTCTTC.

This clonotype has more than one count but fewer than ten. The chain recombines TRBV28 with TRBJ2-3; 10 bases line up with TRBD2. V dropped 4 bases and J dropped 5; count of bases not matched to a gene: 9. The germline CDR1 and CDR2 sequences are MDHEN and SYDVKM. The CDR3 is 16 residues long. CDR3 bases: TGTGCCAGCAGTTCCCCCAGCGGGGGGGCCTTAGATACGCAGTATTTT. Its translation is CASSSPSGGALDTQYF.

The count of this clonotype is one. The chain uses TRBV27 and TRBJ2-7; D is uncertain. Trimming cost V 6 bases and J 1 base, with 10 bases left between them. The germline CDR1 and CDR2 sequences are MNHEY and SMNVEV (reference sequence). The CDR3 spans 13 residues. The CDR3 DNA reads TGTGCCAGCAGAGTCATAACATCCTACGAGCAGTACTTC. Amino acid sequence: CASRVITSYEQYF.

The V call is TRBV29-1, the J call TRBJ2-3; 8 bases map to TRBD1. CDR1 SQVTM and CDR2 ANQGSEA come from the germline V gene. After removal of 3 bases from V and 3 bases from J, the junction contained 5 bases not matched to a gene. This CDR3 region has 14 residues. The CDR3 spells CSVDRDRSTDTQYF. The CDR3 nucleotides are TGCAGCGTTGATCGGGACAGGAGTACAGATACGCAGTATTTT.

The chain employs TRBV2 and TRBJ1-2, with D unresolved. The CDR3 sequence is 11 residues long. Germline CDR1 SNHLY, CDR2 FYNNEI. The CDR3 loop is CTCDGSTGYTF. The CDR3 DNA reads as TGTACCTGCGATGGATCTACTGGCTACACCTTC.

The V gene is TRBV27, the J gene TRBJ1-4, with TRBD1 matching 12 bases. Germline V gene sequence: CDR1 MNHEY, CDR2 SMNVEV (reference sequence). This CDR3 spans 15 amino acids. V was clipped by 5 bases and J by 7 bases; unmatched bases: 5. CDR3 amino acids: CASSGGQGAREKLFF. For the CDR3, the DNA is TGTGCCAGCAGTGGGGGACAGGGGGCGCGTGAAAAACTGTTTTTT.